This T cell receptor beta chain is from a study of cytomegalovirus exposure and HLA in healthy donors (dated by TCRdb to about 2017). Background for the entire study: In an earlier analysis of 587 of the donors, 276 Gb of sequence data and approximately 120 million unique TCR beta sequences from 180 million or so T cells were reported. About 320 gigabases of sequencing data and tens of millions of unique TCR sequences were included in an early release covering over 600 HLA-typed donors. Of the 398 genotyped donors, 81% were placed in the genetic ancestry cluster associated with self-reported Caucasian donors. The study aimed to test whether signatures of past pathogen exposure could be identified by cataloging public T cell receptors. The study profiled the T cell repertoires of under 700 subjects by immunosequencing and related them to cytomegalovirus serostatus. Along with the roughly 610-subject first cohort, a separate validation cohort of over a hundred different subjects was used. The study combined high-throughput TCR immunosequencing, statistical association of individual TCRs with disease status, and machine learning to predict cytomegalovirus infection status. To study patterns of TCR occurrence, a later analysis re-analyzed previously published TCR beta repertoires from under 750 donors and added high-resolution HLA genotyping. In the later analysis, no new phenotypic data were used to find candidate immune exposures; instead, reliance was placed on TCR beta sequences and their occurrence across donors. In an earlier analysis of 587 of the donors, high-throughput TCR beta sequencing was used to judge whether each TCR beta V gene segment behaved as functional or pseudogenic. Alongside the repertoire data, information on donor age, sex, ethnicity and CMV serostatus was compiled. A later genetic analysis used genome-wide SNP genotypes for about 60% of the roughly 700 donors, treating that subset as a discovery cohort. Every discovery cohort repertoire had been produced on one sequencing platform. HLA typing covered class I and class II loci at four-digit resolution. Typing coverage differed by locus: A, B, C, DRB1 and DQB1 were typed in roughly 620-640 donors, DQA1 in about 560, DPA1 in 600 to 610, and DPB1 in about 450. Five DR-DQ haplotypes were treated as single units for association and clustering because of strong linkage in the cohort. Among several hundred genotyped donors of the cohort, an average of around 250,000 unique TCR beta nucleotide sequences was sequenced per donor, of which approximately 18% were non-productive.

The library was made by the immunoSEQ multiplex PCR assay. The multiplex PCR relied on a mix of 60 forward primers for TCR Vbeta segments and 13 reverse primers for TCR Jbeta segments. The CDR3 region of rearranged TCR beta genes was amplified from genomic DNA by a multiplex PCR assay. The Illumina HiSeq System was used to sequence the amplified TCR beta libraries as 87-base-pair reads. Processing in the source paper ran as follows. In a later analysis, tens of millions of unique TCR beta chains were counted across the 500 to 850 repertoires, and some 10 million of these chains were shared by at least two donors. A nearest-neighbor algorithm error-corrected the raw reads and collapsed the reads into unique sequences, merging closely related sequences to remove PCR and sequencing errors. Alignment of CDR3 sequences to IMGT reference sequences was used to assign V, D and J gene segments. Each retained sequence needed at least a six-nucleotide match to both a V gene segment and a J gene segment. Rearrangements were called productive when the CDR3 lacked stop codons and stayed in frame with V and J; all others were non-productive. CDR3 was defined according to IMGT convention as the region running from the second conserved V-encoded cysteine to the conserved J-encoded phenylalanine. In an earlier analysis of around 640 of the donors, sequences lacking an unambiguous match to a single V gene segment were excluded. In an earlier analysis of approximately 590 of the donors, a V segment was called functional when productive rearrangements were above 56.7%, and segregating when the standard deviation between donors exceeded 5%. A statistical classification framework was developed to diagnose cytomegalovirus status using the catalog of TCR beta chain sequences. In a later analysis, TCR nucleotide sequences were compared against IMGT/GENE-DB human TR gene sequences so that V and J genes could be assigned. In a later analysis, CDR3 sequences and most-parsimonious VDJ recombination scenarios were assigned using the TCRdist pipeline. In a later analysis, each TCR beta chain was defined by its CDR3 amino acid sequence together with its V-gene family, and reads lacking a unique V-gene family were excluded. In a later analysis, several hundred highly shared, low-generation-probability nucleotide sequences were removed to address suspected cross-contamination and a sequencing artifact. In a later analysis, a clonal expansion index for each public chain was calculated from normalized within-repertoire ranks of inferred template counts. A later analysis computed generation probabilities with a VDJ recombination model fitted to out-of-frame rearrangements, and checked the results against IGoR. In a later analysis, TCR-TCR, TCR-HLA and TCR-CMV co-occurrence was scored with hypergeometric tests, and a repertoire-size bias correction was applied to TCR pairs. In a later analysis, false discovery rates were estimated by permuting HLA or CMV assignments 20 times. In a later analysis, co-occurring TCRs were grouped using DBSCAN, and TCRdist sequence similarity was added for clustering within HLA-allele-positive subsets. Repertoires with fewer than 30,000 or more than 120,000 public chains were left out of co-occurrence clustering, as were five repertoires with anomalous nucleotide sharing. Not all clones reach the TCRdb copy of this immuneACCESS table, which keeps in-frame sequences only. Checked studies attribute under half of the gap to unresolved V genes and leave the rest unexplained. That table furnishes V, J and clone size, whereas the DNA furnished D and trimming. The sample table shows about 120,000 clones, and 77% are seen once. Roughly 4.2% of the sample is held by the ten biggest clonotypes.

According to the germline V gene (reference sequence), CDR1 reads MNHNY and CDR2 reads SVGAGI. V is pared back by 3 bases and J by 1 base, with 9 bases lying between the germline termini. The CDR3 covers 14 residues, taking in both the cysteine and the phenylalanine. The DNA shown is the 42-base CDR3, in frame from base 1. In total, about 650 healthy bone marrow donors made up the cohort. All cohort members were sampled while nominally healthy, although unrecorded immune exposures were likely present. The donor was CMV seropositive and belonged to the group of about 290 seropositive cohort members. A peripheral blood sample was collected from each donor, and TCR beta sequencing was performed on peripheral blood mononuclear cells. The Qiagen DNeasy Blood Extraction Kit was used to extract genomic DNA from the blood cell samples. Study-level results and caveats: An association between a missense DCLRE1C variant and V-gene and J-gene trimming of TCR beta chains was found in a later genetic analysis and replicated in an independent cohort. A later analysis found that most CMV-associated TCR beta chains appeared HLA-restricted, with HLA associations seemingly driven largely by CMV exposure. In a later analysis, several top co-occurrence clusters were reported to appear linked to parvovirus B19, influenza, CMV and Epstein-Barr virus. Linkage disequilibrium might explain the correlated functional status among segregating V segments, but an unknown experimental factor could not be ruled out. An earlier analysis of 587 of the donors showed that most TCR beta V segments appeared in productive rearrangements either about 87% or about 30% of the time, which broadly matched IMGT annotations. Some IMGT-functional V segments, including TRBV6-2 and TRBV6-3, could not be told apart with the 87-base-pair reads, so those segments were excluded. Only TCR beta chains were sequenced in this cohort, and the absence of alpha or paired-chain data limited detectable features. In both the original and validation cohorts, the classifier was reported to diagnose cytomegalovirus status with high specificity and sensitivity. In a later analysis, the rate of TCR association differed among HLA loci, with DRB1 alleles having the most associated TCRs and HLA-C alleles having the fewest. In vitro tests confirmed that a few of the cytomegalovirus-associated TCR beta chains recognize cytomegalovirus antigens. Compared with the roughly 720-donor mean, donors in an Asian-associated ancestry cluster had fewer N-insertions in productive TCRs, according to a later genetic analysis. A further reported finding was that TCR beta sequences accurately predicted the HLA-A and HLA-B alleles for most subjects in the first cohort. Strong co-occurrence of HLA alleles, especially DR and DQ, made assigning TCR associations to individual alleles difficult. For the cohort, immune exposure information was limited to CMV serostatus. A group of highly shared sequence variants was considered likely to be a technical artifact of the sequencing pipeline. A later analysis associated 16,951 TCR beta sequences with specific HLA alleles at a false discovery rate of 0.05. In the study, about 150 TCR beta chains were listed as associated with cytomegalovirus. Approximately 16 rarely observed V segments, including chromosome 9 orphons, were excluded from the earlier analysis of several hundred of the donors because counts were too low. It was suggested by the authors that the approach could potentially be generalized to other disease states and immunological phenotypes. Because HLA typing was missing for some donors at each locus, association tests included only the typed subset. Most TCR sequences were seen in very few donors, while some public TCRs were found in many individuals. Compared with equally common non-associated chains, HLA-associated TCR beta chains in a later analysis were more clonally expanded and had lower generation probabilities. Presence/absence analyses assumed roughly uniform sequencing depth across donors, an assumption that may not hold.

Note on this clone: Its antigen is currently not known. No per-base quality is available; no much larger clone lies one base away.

The clonotype originates from a male donor in good health and CMV-seropositive. The V gene is TRBV6-6 and the J gene is TRBJ1-1; the D gene cannot be named for sure. Sequenced sample: PBMCs. The CDR3 protein sequence reads: CASSYNSENTEAFF. Here is the DNA: TGTGCCAGCAGTTATAATTCAGAGAACACTGAAGCTTTCTTT.